Shown below are 5 T cell receptor beta chains from a single sample sequenced in a study of metastatic and nonmetastatic thyroid tumors. From the PCR reads, TCRdb re-called clones with MiXCR. The table has 34,000 or so clones, 35% to 45% seen once. Thyroid surgery was preceded by no treatment in any patient. The sample consisted of tumor tissue. The receptors were gathered from a female donor with papillary thyroid cancer or a benign thyroid nodule (not recorded which). Some clones in this sample may be carry-over from other donors' samples.

The table lists this clone with a few counts. V and J are TRBV27 and TRBJ2-7, with D tentatively TRBD1 (5 bases). Germline lookup yields CDR1 MNHEY and CDR2 SMNVEV (reference sequence). Trimming left V 0 bases short and J 1 base short, with 13 bases between. The CDR3 extends over 16 amino acids. CDR3 sequence reads: CASSLSLAGSSYEQYF. CDR3 DNA: TGTGCCAGCAGTTTATCCTTGGCAGGGTCATCCTACGAGCAGTACTTC.

V gene TRBV5-4 combines with J gene TRBJ2-3; D gene uncertain. The CDR3 sequence is 15 residues long. Looked up from germline, CDR1 is SGHNT and CDR2 is YYREEE (reference sequence). Deletions cut 4 bases from V and 3 bases from J, with 15 bases between. The CDR3 sequence: CASSPEMGGTDTQYF. CDR3 in DNA: TGTGCCAGCAGCCCCGAGATGGGTGGAACAGATACGCAGTATTTT. The complete variable domain, with remaining parts taken from reference TRBV5-4 and TRBJ2-3, reads ETGVTQSPTHLIKTRGQQVTLRCSSQSGHNTVSWYQQALGQGPQFIFQYYREEENGRGNFPPRFSGLQFPNYSSELNVNALELDDSALYLCASSPEMGGTDTQYFGPGTRLTVL.

A few counts support this clone. The chain has TRBV12-3 or TRBV12-4 and TRBJ1-5, with D unresolved. The CDR3 is 15 residues long. Between the trimmed V and J ends, which lost 4 bases and 3 bases, there was a span of 13 bases. CDR3 sequence (DNA): TGTGCCAGCAGTTCGCACGACGGTTACAATCAGCCCCAGCATTTT. Residues: CASSSHDGYNQPQHF.

This clone was observed a few times. This chain joins TRBV19 and TRBJ2-7, with unresolved D. The CDR3 has 11 residues. V lost 9 bases and J lost 5, with 11 bases in between. Germline V gives CDR1 LNHDA, CDR2 SQIVND (reference sequence). The CDR3 protein is CASASGNEQYF. CDR3 nucleotides: TGTGCCAGCGCCAGTGGAAACGAGCAGTACTTC.

The chain has TRBV5-1 and TRBJ2-1; 7 bases are a match to TRBD2. Germline values: CDR1 SGHRS, CDR2 YFSETQ. CDR3 length: 13 residues. Trimming at V came to 7 bases and at J to 8 bases, leaving 9 bases not matched to a gene. The DNA of the CDR3 is TGCGCCAGCGGTCTCGGGGGGTGGGATGAGCAGTTCTTC. It encodes CASGLGGWDEQFF.